These T cell receptor beta chains were read from a single sample in a study of T cell responses to AZD1222 COVID-19 vaccine. The table came from immunoSEQ multiplex PCR; TCRdb's copy has only in-frame clones and leaves some out. The sample lists about 120,000 clones, approximately 84% occurring once. The sample was peripheral blood, taken on day 0 of AZD1222 vaccination. Source of these receptors: an adult in good health. Both conserved end residues are part of each CDR3. The order of the fields is clone size, V gene, D gene, J gene, CDR3 length, CDR3 protein, CDR3 DNA. D genes are given only for firm matches. Part of the rows lack a size; the others show once, few, many or a class for expanded clones.

-	TRBV28	-	TRBJ2-7	17	CASSLTLGSPISYEQYF	TGTGCCAGCAGTTTAACGTTGGGGTCACCAATCTCCTACGAGCAGTACTTC
-	TRBV27	-	TRBJ1-4	13	CASRSGGGEKLFF	TGTGCCAGCAGGAGCGGTGGAGGTGAAAAACTGTTTTTT
-	TRBV7-2	TRBD2	TRBJ2-1	17	CASSTSGGGAFYNEQFF	TGTGCCAGCAGCACTAGCGGGGGCGGGGCCTTTTACAATGAGCAGTTCTTC
-	TRBV19	-	TRBJ1-5	15	CASSRIGDSNQPQHF	TGTGCCAGTAGTAGAATAGGTGACAGCAATCAGCCCCAGCATTTT
-	TRBV5-1	TRBD2	TRBJ2-1	15	CASSIPGGRSNEQFF	TGCGCCAGCAGCATCCCGGGGGGGCGGTCCAATGAGCAGTTCTTC
-	TRBV19	-	TRBJ1-1	16	CASSTGPGRSNTEAFF	TGTGCCAGTAGTACCGGGCCGGGAAGGTCGAACACTGAAGCTTTCTTT
once	TRBV7-9	-	TRBJ2-1	15	CASSLEARQHNEQFF	TGTGCCAGCAGCTTAGAAGCTAGACAACACAATGAGCAGTTCTTC
-	TRBV10-3	-	TRBJ1-3	17	CAIMLGGTGSAGNTIYF	TGTGCCATCATGCTCGGGGGAACGGGCTCGGCTGGAAACACCATATATTTT
-	TRBV7-9	TRBD1	TRBJ1-6	14	CASSRDSGNSPLHF	TGTGCCAGCAGCCGGGACAGCGGAAATTCACCCCTCCACTTT
-	TRBV24-1	TRBD1	TRBJ1-5	14	CATSDQGGAQPQHF	TGTGCCACCAGTGACCAGGGGGGGGCTCAGCCCCAGCATTTT
-	TRBV4-1	TRBD1	TRBJ2-3	17	CASSPALGDRHTDTQYF	TGCGCCAGCAGCCCCGCGTTGGGGGACAGACACACAGATACGCAGTATTTT
once	TRBV12-3/TRBV12-4	-	TRBJ2-7	12	CASSQDWDEQYF	TGTGCCAGCAGCCAGGACTGGGACGAGCAGTACTTC
-	TRBV11-2	-	TRBJ1-2	14	CASSSLRGGGGYTF	TGTGCCAGCAGCTCCCTAAGAGGGGGTGGTGGCTACACCTTC
-	TRBV28	-	TRBJ1-5	14	CASSSEQPNQPQHF	TGTGCCAGCAGTTCGGAACAGCCCAATCAGCCCCAGCATTTT
-	TRBV27	-	TRBJ1-4	16	CASSTTGVATNEKLFF	TGTGCCAGCAGTACTACTGGGGTCGCAACTAATGAAAAACTGTTTTTT
-	TRBV6-1	-	TRBJ2-3	12	CASSEARDTQYF	TGTGCCAGCAGTGAAGCACGAGATACGCAGTATTTT
-	TRBV15	-	TRBJ2-2	15	CATSTSGRNRGELFF	TGTGCCACCAGCACATCCGGGAGAAATAGGGGGGAGCTGTTTTTT
-	TRBV6-5	TRBD1	TRBJ1-4	14	CASSLTGTREKLFF	TGTGCCAGCAGTCTGACAGGGACACGGGAAAAACTGTTTTTT
-	TRBV19	-	TRBJ1-1	14	CASSTPLGNTEAFF	TGTGCCAGTAGTACACCCCTCGGGAACACTGAAGCTTTCTTT
-	TRBV5-6	-	TRBJ2-1	15	CASSEDNREINEQFF	TGTGCCAGCAGCGAAGACAACAGGGAGATTAATGAGCAGTTCTTC
-	TRBV27	TRBD1	TRBJ2-1	16	CATMTPDREEFDEQFF	TGTGCCACGATGACCCCGGACAGGGAGGAATTCGATGAGCAGTTCTTC
-	TRBV6-2/TRBV6-3	-	TRBJ1-1	14	CASSSYQGSTEAFF	TGTGCCAGCAGTTCATACCAGGGGTCCACTGAAGCTTTCTTT
-	TRBV19	-	TRBJ1-1	13	CASSIGLGTEAFF	TGTGCCAGTAGTATTGGGTTAGGCACTGAAGCTTTCTTT
-	TRBV7-8	TRBD1	TRBJ1-1	13	CASSRDRATEAFF	TGTGCCAGCAGCCGTGACAGGGCGACTGAAGCTTTCTTT
-	TRBV5-4	TRBD2	TRBJ2-3	16	CASSLVRGGEGDTQYF	TGTGCCAGCAGCCTCGTTAGGGGAGGGGAGGGGGATACGCAGTATTTT
-	TRBV27	TRBD1	TRBJ1-1	12	CASRRDRGGAFF	TGTGCCAGCAGGCGGGACAGGGGAGGTGCTTTCTTT
-	TRBV5-1	TRBD1	TRBJ1-1	16	CASSGGTGYSNTEAFF	TGCGCCAGCAGCGGCGGGACAGGGTATTCGAACACTGAAGCTTTCTTT
-	TRBV12-3/TRBV12-4	TRBD1	TRBJ1-2	13	CASSFPDRAGYTF	TGTGCCAGCAGTTTTCCGGACAGGGCTGGCTACACCTTC
-	TRBV27	TRBD1	TRBJ1-4	15	CASSPSGTGNEKLFF	TGTGCCAGCAGTCCGTCCGGGACAGGGAATGAAAAACTGTTTTTT
few	TRBV6-5	TRBD2	TRBJ2-1	14	CASSGLAGGNEQFF	TGTGCCAGCAGCGGACTAGCGGGGGGCAATGAGCAGTTCTTC
once	TRBV6-6	-	TRBJ1-6	13	CASSYRDNSPLHF	TGTGCCAGCAGTTACAGGGACAATTCACCCCTCCACTTT
-	TRBV7-9	-	TRBJ1-6	12	CASSLNNSPLHF	TGTGCCAGCAGCTTGAATAATTCACCCCTCCACTTT
-	TRBV5-1	TRBD2	TRBJ2-1	18	CASSPGLAGLWRYNEQFF	TGCGCCAGCAGCCCGGGACTAGCGGGGCTGTGGAGGTACAATGAGCAGTTCTTC
-	TRBV6-5	-	TRBJ1-2	11	CASTSGYGYTF	TGTGCCAGCACCTCAGGGTACGGCTACACCTTC
-	TRBV18	-	TRBJ1-2	16	CASSPETRGGANGYTF	TGTGCCAGCTCACCAGAAACCCGTGGGGGCGCCAATGGCTACACCTTC
-	TRBV12-3/TRBV12-4	-	TRBJ2-2	13	CASRTQGSGELFF	TGTGCCAGCAGAACCCAGGGATCCGGGGAGCTGTTTTTT
-	TRBV10-3	-	TRBJ2-2	13	CAISEGRVGELFF	TGTGCCATCAGTGAGGGAAGGGTCGGGGAGCTGTTTTTT
-	TRBV6-2/TRBV6-3	TRBD1	TRBJ2-7	15	CASSYAGQGWYEQYF	TGTGCCAGCAGTTATGCGGGACAGGGCTGGTACGAGCAGTACTTC
-	TRBV7-9	TRBD1	TRBJ1-5	14	CASSPGQSDQPQHF	TGTGCCAGCAGCCCGGGACAGTCTGACCAGCCCCAGCATTTT
-	TRBV28	-	TRBJ1-2	13	CASAPDGAYGYTF	TGTGCCAGCGCCCCGGACGGTGCCTATGGCTACACCTTC
once	TRBV19	-	TRBJ2-7	16	CASSSLITQSSYEQYF	TGTGCCAGTAGTTCCCTTATTACTCAGAGCTCCTACGAGCAGTACTTC
-	TRBV5-1	-	TRBJ1-1	13	CASSLASLSEAFF	TGCGCCAGCAGCTTGGCATCTCTGTCTGAAGCTTTCTTT
-	TRBV2	-	TRBJ1-5	15	CASSERLRGVQPQHF	TGTGCCAGCAGTGAAAGGTTGAGGGGAGTACAGCCCCAGCATTTT
once	TRBV28	-	TRBJ2-7	15	CASSRLGRDPYEQYF	TGTGCCAGCAGTCGGTTAGGAAGAGACCCCTACGAGCAGTACTTC
-	TRBV6-5	-	TRBJ2-1	12	CASSYEGLKQFF	TGTGCCAGCAGTTACGAGGGCCTGAAGCAGTTCTTC
-	TRBV5-1	-	TRBJ1-4	14	CASSLDHGDEKLFF	TGCGCCAGCAGCTTGGATCATGGCGATGAAAAACTGTTTTTT
-	TRBV5-4	-	TRBJ2-7	13	CASSFDWSGEQYF	TGTGCCAGCAGCTTCGACTGGTCCGGGGAGCAGTACTTC
-	TRBV5-4	-	TRBJ2-5	16	CASSSPHEEGRETQYF	TGTGCCAGCAGCTCCCCCCATGAGGAAGGGAGAGAGACCCAGTACTTC
-	TRBV28	-	TRBJ1-4	13	CASLGARWEKLFF	TGTGCCAGTCTGGGGGCGCGGTGGGAAAAACTGTTTTTT
few	TRBV28	TRBD1	TRBJ1-2	16	CASRAHGTGGNYGYTF	TGTGCCAGCAGGGCTCACGGGACAGGGGGGAATTATGGCTACACCTTC
-	TRBV11-2	-	TRBJ2-7	14	CASSLRGPPYEQYF	TGTGCCAGCAGCTTACGGGGGCCGCCCTACGAGCAGTACTTC
-	TRBV5-6	TRBD1	TRBJ1-6	14	CASSLGQGKPPLHF	TGTGCCAGCAGCCTGGGACAGGGGAAACCTCCCCTCCACTTT
-	TRBV5-1	-	TRBJ1-1	14	CASSSYTANTEAFF	TGCGCCAGCAGCTCATACACAGCGAACACTGAAGCTTTCTTT